This T cell receptor (beta chain) was sequenced in a study of cytomegalovirus exposure and HLA in healthy donors. Both 60 Vbeta primers and 13 Jbeta primers went into the PCR. Using immunoSEQ multiplex PCR, the repertoire was profiled, and TCRdb retains in-frame clones only, with some absent. The sample lists 150,000 to 200,000 clones; around 80% were seen once. Germline V CDR1 and CDR2: SGHTA, FQGNSA. The CDR3 totals 14 residues. The V end lost 4 bases, the J end lost 3 bases, and 13 bases lay between the germline ends. This sequence joins TRBV7-2 and TRBJ2-7; perhaps TRBD1 as D (5 bases). The TCR comes from a man aged 40-49 years in good health and CMV-seronegative. The sequenced sample was PBMCs. DNA of the CDR3: TGTGCCAGCAGCTCCACAAGGCAGGGCTACGAGCAGTACTTC. This gives the protein CASSSTRQGYEQYF.